A selection of T cell receptor beta chains follows, all from one sample in a study of blood T cell repertoires in COVID-19. Profiling relied on immunoSEQ multiplex PCR, and the TCRdb table lists in-frame clones only, not all of them. The sample lists about 230,000 clones, about 86% occurring once. Sample: peripheral blood. Source of these receptors: a man aged 45-65 years with active or convalescent COVID-19. Both conserved end residues are part of each CDR3. Fields, in order: J gene, V gene, CDR3 protein.

TRBJ2-7	TRBV3-1/TRBV3-2	CASSQVPPGGPYEQYF
TRBJ2-1	TRBV7-8	CASSSAGSQVNEQFF
TRBJ2-7	TRBV6-2/TRBV6-3	CASSYRGAVDEQYF
TRBJ1-4	TRBV13	CASSLGTAEKLFF
TRBJ1-2	TRBV28	CASSITGSYGYTF
TRBJ1-1	TRBV2	CASSARTGVNTEAFF
TRBJ1-2	TRBV7-9	CASSHRGDGYTF
TRBJ2-2	TRBV7-2	CASSFGGINTGELFF
TRBJ1-5	TRBV7-6	CASSPRILDRGDQPQHF
TRBJ1-1	TRBV28	CASSIHRVGPEAFF
TRBJ1-6	TRBV28	CASLLNPGGSPLHF
TRBJ1-2	TRBV3-1/TRBV3-2	CASSQPRQARQGYTF
TRBJ2-3	TRBV2	CASSERSTDTQYF
TRBJ1-2	TRBV25-1	CASSSTRTEGQGYTF
TRBJ1-1	TRBV14	CASSQDRRTRRTEAFF
TRBJ2-2	TRBV11-2	CAAGDYANTGELFF
TRBJ1-2	TRBV6-2/TRBV6-3	CASSRDRANGYTF
TRBJ1-2	TRBV6-1	CASSEKDRAYGYTF
TRBJ2-2	TRBV19	CASSPQGVIADTGELFF
TRBJ1-2	TRBV2	CASTGAQGSYGYTF
TRBJ1-5	TRBV3-1/TRBV3-2	CASSLGQFNIGNQPQHF
TRBJ1-4	TRBV7-2	CASSLVSATPVATNEKLFF
TRBJ1-4	TRBV19	CASSITGSTNEKLFF
TRBJ2-3	TRBV24-1	CATSYLQAGAGDTQYF
TRBJ1-4	TRBV2	CASRSRTGIYEKLFF
TRBJ2-1	TRBV19	CASRRSSGVTYNEQFF
TRBJ2-7	TRBV11-2	CASSLDLFGSEQYF
TRBJ2-1	TRBV5-5	CASSLGTGVYEQFF
TRBJ2-2	TRBV19	CASSPGQGAWGTGELFF
TRBJ2-3	TRBV5-1	CASSYLLRGGVDTQYF
TRBJ2-3	TRBV4-2	CASSQALSGSTDTQYF
TRBJ1-3	TRBV5-4	CASSYRGREDTIYF
TRBJ1-2	TRBV3-1/TRBV3-2	CASSPPGGGYTF
TRBJ1-1	TRBV6-2/TRBV6-3	CASSHPRTLLNTEAFF
TRBJ1-4	TRBV18	CASSPGVEKLFF
TRBJ2-3	TRBV4-2	CASSQVASSGGGPDTQYF
TRBJ2-3	TRBV27	CASSQGGTDTQYF
TRBJ2-7	TRBV7-9	CASSFSGPYEQYF
TRBJ2-2	TRBV11-2	CASSPRLAGSSAGELFF